The sequence of this TCR beta chain was determined in a study of shared clonotypes between healthy human individuals. Whole-study results and caveats: Clonotype sharing among donors likely depends on sequencing depth.

Per the germline V gene, CDR1 is MDHEN and CDR2 is SYDVKM. The CDR3 runs 15 residues. Trimming left V 7 bases short and J 7 bases short, with 19 bases between. The donor population consisted of healthy HIV-negative adults with no recent acute infections or vaccinations. Caucasian adults living in Nashville, Tennessee, provided all samples. The unsorted PBMC replicate PCRs were performed with about 300 ng DNA, 25,000 to 30,000 T cell genomes. Repertoires were generated with immunoSEQ multiplex PCR, while TCRdb's copy carries only in-frame clones and drops some. The repertoire holds roughly 510,000 clones, with over 60% as singletons. As concerns this clone: No antigen is known for it.

This clonotype was sampled from a middle-aged woman in good health. Some clones in this sample may be carry-over from other donors' samples. What was sequenced was PBMCs. The J gene is TRBJ1-4, the V gene TRBV28; D may be TRBD1 (6 bases). The CDR3 nucleotides read TGTGCCAGCAACGGAAAGGGGGGGATGCGTGAAAAACTGTTTTTT. It codes for CASNGKGGMREKLFF.